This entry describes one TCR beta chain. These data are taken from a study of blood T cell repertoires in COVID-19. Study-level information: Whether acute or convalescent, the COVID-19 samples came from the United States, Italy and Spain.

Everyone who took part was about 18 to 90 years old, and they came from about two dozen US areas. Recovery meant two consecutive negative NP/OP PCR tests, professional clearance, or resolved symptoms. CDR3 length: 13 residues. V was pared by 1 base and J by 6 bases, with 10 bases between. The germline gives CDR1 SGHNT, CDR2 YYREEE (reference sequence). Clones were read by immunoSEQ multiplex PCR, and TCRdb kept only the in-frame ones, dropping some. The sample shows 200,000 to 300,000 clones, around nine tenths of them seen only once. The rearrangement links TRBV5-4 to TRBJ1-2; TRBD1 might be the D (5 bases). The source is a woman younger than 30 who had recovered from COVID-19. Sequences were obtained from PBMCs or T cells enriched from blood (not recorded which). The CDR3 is CASSLPGNHGYTF. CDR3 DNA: TGTGCCAGCAGCTTGCCAGGGAATCATGGCTACACCTTC.